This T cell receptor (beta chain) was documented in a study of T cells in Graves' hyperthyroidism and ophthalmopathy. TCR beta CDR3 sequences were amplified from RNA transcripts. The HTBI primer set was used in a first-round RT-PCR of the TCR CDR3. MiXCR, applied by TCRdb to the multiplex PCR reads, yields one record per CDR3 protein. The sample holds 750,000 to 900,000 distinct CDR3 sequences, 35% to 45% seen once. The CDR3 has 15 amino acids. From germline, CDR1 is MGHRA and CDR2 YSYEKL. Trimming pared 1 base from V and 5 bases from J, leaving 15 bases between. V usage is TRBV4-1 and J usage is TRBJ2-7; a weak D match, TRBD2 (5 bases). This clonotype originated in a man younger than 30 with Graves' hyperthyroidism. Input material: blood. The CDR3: CASSQVEGVGNEQYF. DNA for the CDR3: TGCGCCAGCAGCCAAGTTGAGGGAGTAGGCAACGAGCAGTACTTC.